This entry is about one T cell receptor (beta chain). The sample comes from a study of human T cells and chemical hapten exposure. Described time point: pre-sensitization, week 0. The treatment: therapeutic diphenylcyclopropenone sensitization with weekly scalp DPC. The study used a library that attached unique molecular identifiers to individual cDNA molecules. As handled by the study authors: Samples held a median of 95,638 TCRs, range about 23,224–750,000. TCRdb ran MiXCR on the RACE reads and lists one entry per CDR3 protein. TCRdb's processing, not the authors' own work, is the source of the V and J calls. Of approximately 260,000 distinct CDR3 sequences detected, roughly 7.7% appear once; the ten largest clones hold less than 1.5%. CDR1 and CDR2 (germline): SGHTA, FQGNSA. The CDR3 consists of 16 residues. J lost 9 bases, V lost 3 bases, and 12 bases had no gene match.

This clonotype was sampled from a man between 18 and 29 years old with alopecia areata. Some clones in this sample may be carry-over from other donors' samples. The chain couples TRBV7-2 to TRBJ2-4; 9 nucleotides agree with TRBD2. The sequenced sample was whole blood, obtained in connection with sensitization to the hapten diphenylcyclopropenone (DPC). CDR3 nucleotides: TGTGCCAGCAGCTTTTATGGAGCGGGAGGCGGTGGCATTCAGTACTTC. This sequence encodes CASSFYGAGGGGIQYF.